Listed below are T cell receptor beta chains from one sample, sequenced in a study of glioma-infiltrating T cells. From the multiplex PCR reads, TCRdb called clonotypes with MiXCR, one entry per CDR3 protein. The sample shows about 400,000 distinct CDR3 sequences, more than 35% of them seen only once. The sequenced sample consisted of glioma tissue, nonneoplastic brain tissue, or PBMCs (not recorded which). Source of these receptors: a human donor with low-grade glioma or glioblastoma, undergoing nonglioma brain surgery, or in good health (not recorded which). Each CDR3 is given with its conserved first and last residue. The D gene is left open where the match is weak. Clone size, where shown, is once, few, many, or a class for clones that have expanded.

clone size	V gene	D gene	J gene	CDR3 protein	CDR3 DNA
.	TRBV4-1	.	TRBJ1-2	CASIQPTKRGLDYGYTF	TGCGCCAGCATCCAACCTACGAAGCGGGGACTCGACTATGGCTACACCTTC
few	TRBV7-9	.	TRBJ2-1	CASSIKGGVGEQFF	TGTGCCAGCAGCATCAAGGGCGGGGTCGGTGAGCAGTTCTTC
few	TRBV20-1	.	TRBJ1-2	CSANQDSTGAGGYTF	TGCAGTGCTAACCAAGACTCGACAGGAGCGGGGGGCTACACCTTC
many	TRBV28	TRBD1	TRBJ2-3	CASSLGDRGDTQYF	TGTGCCAGCAGTCTAGGAGACAGGGGGGATACGCAGTATTTT
.	TRBV7-9	.	TRBJ2-2	CASPDRIALETGELFF	TGTGCCAGCCCGGACAGAATAGCCCTAGAGACCGGGGAGCTGTTTTTT
many	TRBV7-2	.	TRBJ2-3	CASSLARSGSGTDTQYF	TGTGCCAGCAGCTTAGCGCGAAGTGGGAGTGGCACAGATACGCAGTATTTT
few	TRBV27	.	TRBJ2-1	CASSDLARPNEQFF	TGTGCCAGCAGTGATTTGGCCAGGCCCAATGAGCAGTTCTTC
once	TRBV4-1	.	TRBJ2-3	CASRRKGAFPGAADTQYF	TGCGCCAGCAGACGCAAAGGGGCCTTTCCGGGCGCGGCAGATACGCAGTATTTT
.	TRBV2	.	TRBJ2-1	CASSDSSRDNEQFF	TGTGCCAGCAGTGATAGCAGTCGCGACAATGAGCAGTTCTTC
.	TRBV2	.	TRBJ1-1	CASTSWQSTEAFF	TGTGCCAGCACCTCCTGGCAGAGCACTGAAGCTTTCTTT
.	TRBV7-9	.	TRBJ2-1	CASSLSGTPNEQFF	TGTGCCAGCAGCTTATCGGGCACCCCGAATGAGCAGTTCTTC
many	TRBV20-1	.	TRBJ2-1	CSARSAEYNEQFF	TGCAGTGCTAGGTCTGCGGAATACAATGAGCAGTTCTTC
.	TRBV4-2	TRBD2	TRBJ2-4	CASSQDLAGVNIQYF	TGTGCCAGCAGCCAAGATTTGGCGGGAGTAAACATTCAGTACTTC
.	TRBV28	TRBD2	TRBJ2-7	CASSTTSAPGTLYF	TGTGCCAGCAGCACGACTAGCGCCCCTGGAACCCTGTACTTC
.	TRBV7-2	.	TRBJ2-1	CASSSVTGGGSNEQFF	TGTGCCAGCAGCTCAGTAACAGGGGGGGGAAGCAATGAGCAGTTCTTC
.	TRBV19	.	TRBJ1-2	CASSIFYRPGGYGYTF	TGTGCCAGTAGTATCTTTTACAGGCCAGGAGGCTATGGCTACACCTTC
.	TRBV14	.	TRBJ2-2	CASSFPGGELFF	TGTGCCAGCAGCTTCCCTGGAGGGGAGCTGTTTTTT
.	TRBV4-2	TRBD2	TRBJ2-7	CASSQGLAGENEQYF	TGTGCCAGCAGCCAAGGACTAGCGGGAGAGAACGAGCAGTACTTC
.	TRBV4-3	.	TRBJ2-1	CASSHHYTGTEQFF	TGCGCCAGCAGCCATCATTATACCGGGACAGAGCAGTTCTTC
many	TRBV6-2/TRBV6-3	.	TRBJ2-2	CASSYLGKGTGELFF	TGTGCCAGCAGTTACCTGGGGAAGGGCACCGGGGAGCTGTTTTTT
.	TRBV18	.	TRBJ1-1	CASSPGEGHTEAFF	TGTGCCAGCTCACCGGGCGAAGGTCACACTGAAGCTTTCTTT
many	TRBV27	.	TRBJ2-7	CASSPVAASYEQYF	TGTGCCAGCAGTCCTGTGGCGGCCTCCTACGAGCAGTACTTC
few	TRBV2	.	TRBJ2-5	CASIGTSLSFQETQYF	TGTGCCAGCATCGGGACATCACTATCCTTCCAAGAGACCCAGTACTTC
.	TRBV6-1	.	TRBJ1-1	CASSHTLGVTEAFF	TGTGCCAGCAGTCACACTTTGGGGGTAACTGAAGCTTTCTTT
few	TRBV4-3	TRBD2	TRBJ2-1	CASSRVTSGNNNEQFF	TGCGCCAGCAGCCGTGTGACTAGCGGGAATAACAATGAGCAGTTCTTC
many	TRBV28	TRBD2	TRBJ2-7	CASSRTSPFSSYEQYF	TGTGCCAGCAGTCGGACTAGCCCTTTCAGCTCCTACGAGCAGTACTTC
.	TRBV7-9	TRBD1	TRBJ2-1	CASSLARDRQFF	TGTGCCAGCAGCTTAGCTAGGGACAGGCAGTTCTTC
.	TRBV6-4	TRBD2	TRBJ2-7	CASSEQPLAGPGEQYF	TGTGCCAGCAGTGAACAGCCGTTAGCGGGGCCAGGCGAGCAGTACTTC
.	TRBV2	.	TRBJ2-6	CASSLESGANVLTF	TGTGCCAGCTCTTTGGAGTCCGGGGCCAACGTCCTGACTTTC
many	TRBV20-1	.	TRBJ2-3	CSTGTFADTQYF	TGCAGTACCGGGACTTTTGCAGATACGCAGTATTTT
.	TRBV4-2	.	TRBJ2-7	CASSQVDPASSYEQYF	TGTGCCAGCAGCCAAGTGGACCCGGCTTCTTCCTACGAGCAGTACTTC
.	TRBV7-2	.	TRBJ2-3	CASSSDGFASTDTQYF	TGTGCCAGCAGCTCAGACGGATTCGCTAGCACAGATACGCAGTATTTT
few	TRBV27	TRBD2	TRBJ2-7	CASSWSGLGVEQYF	TGTGCCAGCAGTTGGTCGGGACTAGGGGTCGAGCAGTACTTC